Each of the 3 T cell receptor beta chains below was sequenced from the same sample in a study of T cell repertoires in cytomegalovirus infection. MiXCR, applied by TCRdb to the reads, yields one record per CDR3 protein. This table has fewer than 250,000 distinct CDR3 sequences, around 12% appearing once. The sample consisted of PBMCs. These receptors came from a human donor in good health (CMV status not recorded). Some clones in this sample may be carry-over from other donors' samples.

The CDR3 DNA sequence: TGTGCCAGCAGTTTTCCCGGGACTAGCGGGGTCGGGACCCAGTACTTC. Its translation is CASSFPGTSGVGTQYF. This chain uses TRBV28 with TRBJ2-5; 13 positions agree with TRBD2. Losses at the gene ends were 3 bases for V and 7 bases for J; bases not matched to a gene: 8. Germline V gene data show CDR1 as MDHEN and CDR2 as SYDVKM. This CDR3 spans 16 amino acids.

V usage is TRBV28 and J usage is TRBJ1-6; a weak D match, TRBD1 (5 bases). Germline V CDR1 and CDR2: MDHEN, SYDVKM. Trimming removed 6 bases from V and 5 bases from J, with 11 bases in between. This CDR3 spans 14 amino acids. The CDR3 sequence is CASRPGGDNSPLHF. CDR3 bases: TGTGCCAGCAGACCAGGAGGGGATAATTCACCCCTCCACTTT.

This clonotype was seen a few times. The V gene is TRBV7-2, the J gene TRBJ1-5, with D maybe TRBD1 (5 bases). Germline lookup yields CDR1 SGHTA and CDR2 FQGNSA. Trimming took off 1 base at V and 2 bases at J, with 12 bases between the two ends. The CDR3 length is 16 residues. DNA for the CDR3: TGTGCCAGCAGCTTAGACTGGGGGGTCGGCAATCAGCCCCAGCATTTT. Translated, it gives CASSLDWGVGNQPQHF.